This note documents a single TCR beta chain sequence. Its matching antigen is unknown. The repertoire was sequenced with immunoSEQ multiplex PCR; TCRdb's copy has only in-frame clones and lacks some. The table lists about 67,000 clones, 70% to 90% of them singletons, with around 0.63% in the top ten. Germline CDR1 and CDR2: SEHNR and FQNEAQ (reference sequence). The CDR3 runs 17 residues. Trimming stripped 2 bases from V and 0 bases from J, with 16 bases between. Autoimmune disease history or systemic immunosuppression meant exclusion. Drawing of blood for sampling happened at baseline, at cycle 4 day 1, and at cycle 7 day 1. The data were obtained in a study of OX40 agonist ivuxolimab in advanced cancers. Looking at the study overall: Three partial responders included one hepatocellular carcinoma patient and two cutaneous melanoma patients. General observations from the study: In the 0.1 to 3.0 mg/kg range, CD4+ and CD8+ blood T cells had expanded clonally by week 6.

This sample comprised CD4+ or CD8+ T cells sorted from blood, obtained in a trial of the OX40 agonist ivuxolimab. This clonotype originated in an adult with an advanced solid tumor such as melanoma, head and neck, liver or kidney cancer. J is TRBJ1-2 and V is TRBV7-9; no firm D call. The DNA for the CDR3 is TGTGCCAGCAGCTTACGCTCACAGCAGGAAGCTAACTATGGCTACACCTTC. Translated, it gives CASSLRSQQEANYGYTF.